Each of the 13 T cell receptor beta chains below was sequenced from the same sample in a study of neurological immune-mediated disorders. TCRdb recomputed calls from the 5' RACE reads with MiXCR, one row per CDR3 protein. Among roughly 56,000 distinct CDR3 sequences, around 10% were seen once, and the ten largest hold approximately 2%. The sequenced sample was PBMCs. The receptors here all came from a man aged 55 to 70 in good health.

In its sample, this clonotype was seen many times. The CDR3 loop is CASSSTGMHTGTRDGNTIYF. The DNA for the CDR3 is TGTGCCAGCAGCTCGACGGGGATGCACACGGGCACCCGGGATGGAAACACCATATATTTT. The genes are TRBV9 and TRBJ1-3; D gene unclear. The V gene lost 4 bases and the J gene lost 3 bases, with 29 bases spanning the gap. Per the germline V gene, CDR1 is SGDLS and CDR2 is YYNGEE. CDR3 size: 20 residues. Looking up the rest from reference TRBV9 and TRBJ1-3 gives the full variable domain: DSGVTQTPKHLITATGQRVTLRCSPRSGDLSVYWYQQSLDQGLQFLIQYYNGEERAKGNILERFSAQQFPDLHSELNLSSLELGDSALYFCASSSTGMHTGTRDGNTIYFGEGSWLTVV.

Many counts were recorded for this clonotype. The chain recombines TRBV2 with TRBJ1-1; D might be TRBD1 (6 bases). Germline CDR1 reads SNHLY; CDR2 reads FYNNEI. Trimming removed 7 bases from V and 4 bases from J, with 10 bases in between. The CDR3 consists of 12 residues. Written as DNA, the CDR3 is TGTGCCAGCAAGGGGGATGCCACTGAAGCTTTCTTT. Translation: CASKGDATEAFF.

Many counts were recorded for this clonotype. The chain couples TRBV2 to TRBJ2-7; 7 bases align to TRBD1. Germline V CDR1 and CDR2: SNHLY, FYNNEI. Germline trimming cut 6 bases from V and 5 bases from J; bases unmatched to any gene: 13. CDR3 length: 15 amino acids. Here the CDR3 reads CASSDRVGRGNEQYF. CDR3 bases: TGTGCCAGCAGCGACAGGGTGGGTCGGGGAAACGAGCAGTACTTC.

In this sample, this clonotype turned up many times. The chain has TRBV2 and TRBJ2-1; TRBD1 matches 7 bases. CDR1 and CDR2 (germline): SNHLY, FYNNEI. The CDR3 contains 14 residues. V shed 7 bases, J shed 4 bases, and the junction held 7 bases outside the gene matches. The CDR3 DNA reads TGTGCCAGCAAGTGGGACAGACTATACAATGAGCAGTTCTTC. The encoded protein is CASKWDRLYNEQFF.

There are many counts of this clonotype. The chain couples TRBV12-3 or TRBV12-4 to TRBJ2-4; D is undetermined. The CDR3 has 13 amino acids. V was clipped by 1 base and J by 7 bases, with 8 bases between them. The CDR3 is CASSLEGVNIQYF. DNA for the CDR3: TGTGCCAGCAGTTTAGAGGGCGTCAACATTCAGTACTTC.

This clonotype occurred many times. The CDR3: CASSPGLAGGIETQYF. CDR3 in DNA: TGTGCCAGCAGCCCCGGACTAGCGGGGGGGATAGAGACCCAGTACTTC. The chain employs TRBV5-5 and TRBJ2-5, with 15 bases that match TRBD2. V dropped 4 bases and J dropped 4; count of bases not matched to a gene: 5. This CDR3 comprises 16 residues. The germline CDR1 and CDR2 sequences are SGHKS and YYEKEE (reference sequence).

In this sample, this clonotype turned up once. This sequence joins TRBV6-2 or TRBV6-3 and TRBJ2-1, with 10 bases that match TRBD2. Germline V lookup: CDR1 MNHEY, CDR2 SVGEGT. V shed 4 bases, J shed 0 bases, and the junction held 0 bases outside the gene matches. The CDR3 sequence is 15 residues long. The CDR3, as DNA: TGTGCCAGCAGTTCTAGCGGGGGCTCCTACAATGAGCAGTTCTTC. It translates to CASSSSGGSYNEQFF.

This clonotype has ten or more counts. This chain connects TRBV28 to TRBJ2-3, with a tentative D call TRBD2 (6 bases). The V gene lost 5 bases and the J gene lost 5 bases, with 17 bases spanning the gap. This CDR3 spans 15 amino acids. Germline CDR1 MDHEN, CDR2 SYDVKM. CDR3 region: CASSRPSDNQDTQYF. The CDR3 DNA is TGTGCCAGCAGTAGGCCTAGCGATAATCAAGATACGCAGTATTTT.

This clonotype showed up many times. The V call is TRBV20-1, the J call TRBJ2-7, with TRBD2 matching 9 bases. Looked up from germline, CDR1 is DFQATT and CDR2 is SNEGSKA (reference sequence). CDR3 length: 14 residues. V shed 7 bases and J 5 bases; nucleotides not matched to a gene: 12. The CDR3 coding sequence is TGCAGTGTAGAGGTCGGGGCGGGGGGGAACGAGCAGTACTTC. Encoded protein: CSVEVGAGGNEQYF.

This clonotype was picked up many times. The CDR3 DNA sequence: TGTGCCAGCAGCTTAAATCCGGTCGGGGGCAATGAGCAGTTCTTC. It codes for CASSLNPVGGNEQFF. V is TRBV7-2 and J is TRBJ2-1, with a weak D call TRBD2 (6 bases). Germline values: CDR1 SGHTA, CDR2 FQGNSA. V was cut by 2 bases and J by 6 bases, with 14 bases left in between. The CDR3 sequence is 15 residues long.

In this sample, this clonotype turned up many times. CDR3 nucleotides: TGTGCCAGCCAAACACTCAACACCGGGGAGCTGTTTTTT. It encodes CASQTLNTGELFF. The J gene is TRBJ2-2, the V gene TRBV12-3 or TRBV12-4, with D hard to call. Trimming stripped 8 bases from V and 2 bases from J, with 9 bases between. The CDR3 contains 13 residues.

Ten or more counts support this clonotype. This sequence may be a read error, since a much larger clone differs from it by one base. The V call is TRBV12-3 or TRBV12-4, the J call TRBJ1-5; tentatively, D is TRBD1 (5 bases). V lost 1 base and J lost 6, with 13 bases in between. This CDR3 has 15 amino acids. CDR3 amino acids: CASSLVGRGSQPQHF. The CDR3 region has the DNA TGTGCCAGCAGTTTAGTGGGACGGGGAAGTCAGCCCCAGCATTTT.

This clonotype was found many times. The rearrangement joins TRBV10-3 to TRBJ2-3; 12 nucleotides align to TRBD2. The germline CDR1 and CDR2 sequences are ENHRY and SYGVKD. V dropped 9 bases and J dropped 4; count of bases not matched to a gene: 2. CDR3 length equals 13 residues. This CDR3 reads CAITSGGPDTQYF. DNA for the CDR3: TGTGCCATAACTAGCGGGGGGCCAGATACGCAGTATTTT.